This TCR beta chain appears in the sequencing data of a study of blood T cells in healthy people across ages. Extraction of total RNA produced a minimum of 5.5 micrograms from each sample. Combining a sample-barcoded 5' primer with a J-beta primer mix, a second PCR ran for about 7 to 11 cycles. Every cDNA was tagged by a template-switch adaptor with 12 random nucleotides. MiXCR, run by TCRdb on the 5' RACE reads, gives a single entry per CDR3 protein. The table records approximately 830,000 distinct CDR3 sequences, around 68% of them present only once. The germline V gene has CDR1 MNHNY and CDR2 SVGAGI (reference sequence). V lost 5 bases and J lost 6; bases outside the gene matches: 7. The CDR3 is 15 residues long.

The V gene is TRBV6-6, the J gene TRBJ1-5; TRBD1 aligns across 10 bases. Sequenced input: blood. The receptor comes from a man aged 30 to 39 in good health. CDR3 coding DNA: TGTGCCAGCAGTCCTACGACAGGGGGCGTTCAGCCCCAGCATTTT. As protein: CASSPTTGGVQPQHF.